This TCR beta chain was captured by sequencing in a study of shared clonotypes between healthy human individuals (dated by TCRdb to 2020 to 2022). General notes on the study: The cohort comprised a couple of women and a few men aged 18 to 49 years. To estimate repertoire size and how much clonotypes are shared between individuals, the study performed deep sequencing of blood TCR repertoires from about 5 healthy adults. Different laboratories and diverse techniques were used to prepare libraries and sequence TCR repertoires, to increase sequencing depth and limit assay-specific biases. Between about 0.94 and 8.9 billion PBMCs per donor were obtained by leukapheresis. Study-wide conclusions, independent of this receptor: Sampling was restricted to blood, and TCR repertoires in tissues likely differ from the TCR repertoires found in blood. Pairwise subsampling indicated that sequencing depth was expected to affect the degree of clonotype sharing among donors. Because the study included a small number of donors, the genetic and exposure-history diversity represented was limited.

Notes on this clone: Its antigen specificity is not known. Base-call qualities are not available, and no considerably larger clone is one nucleotide away.

According to the germline V gene, CDR1 reads LGHNA and CDR2 reads YNFKEQ. V trim: 1 base; J trim: 2 bases; unmatched bases: 5. The CDR3 numbers 16 residues from cysteine through phenylalanine. Only the CDR3 portion is preserved as DNA: 48 bases, with reading frame beginning at the first base. Donors were healthy HIV-negative adults with no recently reported acute infections or vaccinations. Only Caucasian adults living in Nashville, Tennessee, USA were represented among the donors. For unsorted samples, 90 million or so PBMCs were counted and genomic DNA was extracted with the QIAamp DNA Blood Mini kit. After blood collection by leukapheresis, PBMCs were isolated using Ficoll-Histopaque density gradient centrifugation and then cryopreserved in the vapor phase of liquid nitrogen. Using the deep immunoSEQ assay, TCR CDR3 regions were amplified from genomic DNA by multiplex PCR. Extracted genomic DNA from each cell subset was distributed evenly across all wells of several immunoSEQ 96-well plates, and each plate was treated as a replicate. For unsorted PBMC, approximately 0.3 ug genomic DNA, equal to 30,000 or so T cell genomes, was loaded into each replicate PCR. Ten immunoSEQ deep assay plates were used to sequence unsorted PBMC genomic DNA. Purified libraries were quantified with a Qubit 3.0 fluorometer, sized on a Bioanalyzer 2100, and re-quantified with the KAPA Library Quantification kit. Every immunoSEQ 96-well plate was sequenced on a separate single-read 150-cycle Illumina NextSeq 550 flow cell. The authors processed their data as follows. Because the immunoSEQ output held only junctional sequences and lacked quality scores, the filtering could not match the filtering applied to full-length reads. To assign V/J genes and CDR3, sequences were annotated using PyIR, a Python wrapper for IgBLAST v1.9, with IMGT germline references. Reads were removed for weak V/J assignments (E-value above 1e-6), missing CDR3, stop codons, out-of-frame junctions, or ambiguous translated residues. V3J clonotypes were defined by identical inferred V gene, J gene, and CDR3 amino acid sequence. Percentage overlap between repertoires was calculated by dividing the number of shared unique clonotypes by the size of the smaller repertoire. RTK rarefaction, the Chao1 estimator, and Recon v2.1 estimates of unobserved clonotypes were used to assess repertoire richness. The table was pulled from immuneACCESS by TCRdb, which kept in-frame rearrangements only. Such tables lose some clones; where checked, under half of the loss comes from unresolved V genes, and the rest has no known cause. The DNA gave D and trimming, while V, J and clone size come from that table. The sample table lists 530,000 or so clones, about three quarters of them with a count of one. The ten biggest clones cover 12% of the sample.

The sample consisted of PBMCs. The rearrangement combines TRBV4-2 with TRBJ2-1, with 7 central nucleotides matching TRBD2. The sequence came from a woman aged 40 to 50 in good health. Some clones in this sample may be carry-over from other donors' samples. The CDR3 protein: CASSQGGGRTYNEQFF. At the DNA level, the sequence is TGTGCCAGCAGCCAAGGGGGCGGGAGAACCTACAATGAGCAGTTCTTC.